The 9 T cell receptor beta chains below come from one sample, sequenced in a study of CD8 T cell repertoires and HIV-1 epitope variants. Profiled with immunoSEQ multiplex PCR; TCRdb holds only in-frame clones, not every one. Here the sample spans 90,000 or so clones, roughly 77% being singletons. Input material: uncultured baseline CD8+ T cells from peripheral blood mononuclear cells (PBMCs). The receptors shown here come from a male donor with HIV.

The gene calls are TRBV30 and TRBJ1-6; D gene uncertain. The CDR3 covers 11 residues. Germline CDR1 and CDR2: GTSNPN and SVGIG (reference sequence). V shed 2 bases and J shed 7 bases, with 3 bases lying between them. This CDR3 is CAWSKNSPLHF. The DNA of the CDR3 is TGTGCCTGGAGTAAGAATTCACCCCTCCACTTT.

This chain uses TRBV15 with TRBJ2-7; D gene unclear. Trimming removed 3 bases from V and 0 bases from J, with 6 bases in between. Per germline, CDR1 LNHNV and CDR2 YYDKDF (reference sequence). The CDR3 spans 13 residues. CDR3 region: CATSRSASYEQYF. The CDR3 DNA reads TGTGCCACCAGCAGGAGTGCCTCCTACGAGCAGTACTTC.

This rearrangement joins TRBV19 to TRBJ1-2; 9 bases line up with TRBD1. Germline CDR1 is LNHDA and CDR2 is SQIVND (reference sequence). This CDR3 region has 15 residues. J gave up 8 bases and V 3 bases, and 10 bases lay outside the gene matches. CDR3 DNA sequence: TGTGCCAGTAGTATCAATTTTGGGGACAGGGACGGCTACACCTTC. Protein sequence: CASSINFGDRDGYTF.

The V gene is TRBV6-5, the J gene TRBJ2-1; D could derive from TRBD1 or TRBD2 (5 bases each). This CDR3 region has 13 residues. The V end lost 4 bases, the J end lost 10 bases, and 14 bases lay between the germline ends. In germline, CDR1 is MNHEY, CDR2 SVGAGI. CDR3 coding DNA: TGTGCCAGCAGTTCCGGGGCCAAAGGGGAGCAGTTCTTC. Its protein product is CASSSGAKGEQFF.

This clone was recorded once. This sequence joins TRBV6-5 and TRBJ1-2; D uncertain. The V gene lost 6 bases and the J gene lost 4 bases, with 12 bases spanning the gap. Germline V gene lookup returns CDR1 MNHEY and CDR2 SVGAGI. The CDR3 has 13 amino acids. This CDR3 reads CASRCRKTYGYTF. CDR3 DNA sequence: TGTGCCAGCAGATGTAGAAAGACCTATGGCTACACCTTC.

This clone occurred a few times. The gene calls are TRBV27 and TRBJ1-4, with 12 bases matching TRBD1. V gave up 7 bases and J gave up 8 bases; unmatched junction bases: 8. Germline CDR1 reads MNHEY; CDR2 reads SMNVEV (reference sequence). The CDR3 length is 15 residues. The CDR3 region is CASTDPGTGGEKLFF. CDR3 in DNA: TGTGCCAGCACCGATCCCGGGACAGGGGGCGAAAAACTGTTTTTT.

The rearrangement joins TRBV2 to TRBJ2-6; 12 nucleotides align to TRBD1. V was clipped by 6 bases and J by 3 bases; unmatched bases: 9. This CDR3 spans 18 amino acids. Germline V gene lookup returns CDR1 SNHLY and CDR2 FYNNEI. The CDR3 protein is CASSDTGTGGLGANVLTF. The CDR3 region has the DNA TGTGCCAGCAGCGATACCGGGACAGGGGGCCTTGGGGCCAACGTCCTGACTTTC.

As concerns this clone: Distinct nucleotide sequences in the sample also encode this CDR3. This chain uses TRBV15 with TRBJ2-7, with 9 bases that match TRBD1. The germline CDR1 and CDR2 sequences are LNHNV and YYDKDF (reference sequence). The V segment lost 3 bases and the J segment 0 bases; nucleotides outside the gene matches: 0. The CDR3 length is 14 residues. The CDR3 reads CATSRDRGSYEQYF. The DNA for the CDR3 is TGTGCCACCAGCAGGGACAGGGGCTCCTACGAGCAGTACTTC.

The sample holds a few counts of this clone. The chain employs TRBV20-1 and TRBJ1-1; no firm D call. The V end lost 5 bases, the J end lost 6 bases, and 7 bases lay between the germline ends. The CDR3 totals 10 residues. Germline-derived CDR1 and CDR2 are DFQATT and SNEGSKA (reference sequence). CDR3 in amino acids: CSAGEPEAFF. In DNA, the CDR3 is TGCAGTGCTGGGGAGCCTGAAGCTTTCTTT.